The 5 T cell receptor beta chains below were found in one sample sequenced in a study of HIV-infected patients and healthy controls (dated by TCRdb to 2014 to 2015). After antiretroviral therapy began, follow-up blood was collected from HIV-infected patients roughly three months, about 14 weeks, later. Whole blood was used without fractionating the cells, so the repertoire represented all peripheral T cells without sorting. The library was obtained by 5' RACE. The data were produced on an Illumina MiSeq. Reverse transcription of 400 to 650 ng RNA was performed with SuperScript III using primers directed against the alpha and beta constant regions. Separate libraries for the alpha and beta chains were generated through chain-specific third strand synthesis that incorporated multiplexing indices. In TCRdb, the public reads were trimmed at Q25 with fastp and aligned with MiXCR, with productive beta chains retained. Identical CDR3 proteins give one entry, which carries the most common genes and DNA. The sample has about 6,600 distinct CDR3 sequences on record, 7% to 10% of them singletons. The ten largest clones represent over 20% of the sample.

The sample was blood, taken during antiretroviral therapy. The receptors derive from an adult with HIV infection.

This clonotype has ten or more counts. The V call is TRBV7-9, the J call TRBJ1-2; D might be TRBD1 (6 bases). CDR1 SEHNR and CDR2 FQNEAQ come from the germline V gene (reference sequence). The CDR3 runs to 14 residues. The V and J ends lost 1 base and 3 bases respectively, with 9 bases between them. The CDR3 loop is CASSLGTAHYGYTF. The CDR3 nucleotides are TGTGCCAGCAGCTTAGGGACAGCTCACTATGGCTACACCTTC.

This clonotype was seen repeatedly, ten times or more. The CDR3 DNA is TGCGCCAGCAGCCAAGTTGGCCGGGGAACTGAAGCTTTCTTT. The encoded protein is CASSQVGRGTEAFF. This chain uses TRBV4-3 with TRBJ1-1; D uncertain. Germline CDR1 LGHNA, CDR2 YSLEER. The CDR3 has 14 residues. V was shortened by 1 base and J by 5 bases, with 11 bases between the two germline ends.

This rearrangement joins TRBV6-2 or TRBV6-3 to TRBJ2-2, with D perhaps assigned TRBD1 or TRBD2 (6 bases each). The germline V gene encodes CDR1 MNHEY and CDR2 SVGEGT. CDR3 length equals 18 residues. V was shortened by 0 bases and J by 0 bases, with 14 bases between the two germline ends. CDR3 in amino acids: CASSYSSPGGPNTGELFF. CDR3 in DNA: TGTGCCAGCAGTTACTCGAGCCCCGGGGGCCCGAACACCGGGGAGCTGTTTTTT.

This clonotype is deemed medium-sized. The V and J genes are TRBV10-3 and TRBJ2-7, with TRBD1 matching over 8 bases. The CDR3 has 13 residues. Germline-derived CDR1 and CDR2 are ENHRY and SYGVKD. J gave up 9 bases and V 6 bases, and 10 bases lay outside the gene matches. DNA of the CDR3: TGTGCCATCAGGGGACAGGCCTCCCCCGGGCAGTACTTC. This sequence encodes CAIRGQASPGQYF.

This clonotype was detected ten times or more. V usage is TRBV7-9 and J usage is TRBJ2-7, with D unclear. This CDR3 is 16 amino acids long. CDR1 is SEHNR, CDR2 FQNEAQ, per germline (reference sequence). Trimming cost V 2 bases and J 4 bases, with 18 bases left between them. The CDR3, as DNA: TGTGCCAGCAGCTTAAGGTTGGCAGGAGACTCGTACGAGCAGTACTTC. Its translation: CASSLRLAGDSYEQYF.